This entry concerns a single TCR beta chain. This entry is derived from a study of OX40 agonist ivuxolimab in advanced cancers. The assay was immunoSEQ multiplex PCR, and TCRdb's table has in-frame clones only and misses some. This sample has fewer than 85,000 clones, with 84% found just once. Looked up from germline, CDR1 is SGHRS and CDR2 is YFSETQ. Deletions cut 0 bases from V and 2 bases from J, with 12 bases between. The CDR3 runs 15 residues. The starting material was CD4+ or CD8+ T cells sorted from blood, obtained in a trial of the OX40 agonist ivuxolimab. J is TRBJ2-7 and V is TRBV5-1; no reliable D call. The clonotype originates from an adult with an advanced solid tumor such as melanoma, head and neck, liver or kidney cancer. In nucleotides, the CDR3 is TGCGCCAGCAGCTTGGTTATAGCCAGTACCTACGAGCAGTACTTC. Translation gives CASSLVIASTYEQYF.